The rows below give T cell receptor beta chains drawn from one sample of a study of cytomegalovirus exposure and HLA in healthy donors. Generated by immunoSEQ multiplex PCR, the TCRdb table keeps only in-frame clones and is missing some. The sample lists about 110,000 clones, 75% to 85% occurring once. The sequenced sample consisted of PBMCs. The source of these receptors is a man younger than 35 in good health and CMV-seronegative. Both conserved end residues are part of each CDR3. Fields, in order: D gene, J gene, V gene, CDR3 length, CDR3 protein. The D gene is left open where the match is weak.

NA | TRBJ1-2 | TRBV15 | 13 | CATSISPGQLYTF
TRBD1 | TRBJ1-1 | TRBV19 | 14 | CASSPRGLRTEAFF
NA | TRBJ1-1 | TRBV29-1 | 13 | CSVVQGANTEAFF
TRBD2 | TRBJ2-5 | TRBV19 | 18 | CASSTGLAGGTYQETQYF
NA | TRBJ1-4 | TRBV7-8 | 14 | CASSLGQGREKLFF
NA | TRBJ1-2 | TRBV5-1 | 20 | CASSLMGDRRGLPLPYGYTF
NA | TRBJ2-5 | TRBV19 | 15 | CASSIADQAGETQYF
TRBD1 | TRBJ1-5 | TRBV7-9 | 15 | CASSYGQGEDQPQHF
NA | TRBJ2-7 | TRBV2 | 15 | CASSEEGGDTYEQYF
NA | TRBJ1-1 | TRBV6-1 | 14 | CASSVRDMNTEAFF
NA | TRBJ1-1 | TRBV10-2 | 15 | CASSIHPGGLTEAFF
NA | TRBJ2-3 | TRBV9 | 16 | CASSLEGVRPTDTQYF
NA | TRBJ2-2 | TRBV19 | 17 | CASSMAAPRPDTGELFF
TRBD2 | TRBJ2-1 | TRBV19 | 16 | CASSPTSGINYNEQFF
NA | TRBJ1-4 | TRBV5-1 | 14 | CASSFEGANEKLFF
TRBD1 | TRBJ2-7 | TRBV19 | 14 | CASSILPGGYEQYF
TRBD1 | TRBJ1-2 | TRBV5-4 | 15 | CASSSYRGPNYGYTF
NA | TRBJ2-7 | TRBV5-6 | 14 | CASSSGLFSYEQYF
NA | TRBJ1-5 | TRBV6-5 | 14 | CASTPTGNHQPQHF
NA | TRBJ2-1 | TRBV27 | 18 | CASSLSPGTAKVYNEQFF
TRBD1 | TRBJ2-3 | TRBV10-2 | 16 | CASSGWGQGPGDTQYF
TRBD2 | TRBJ2-4 | TRBV4-3 | 15 | CASSQVPSGSAIQYF
TRBD2 | TRBJ2-1 | TRBV6-1 | 15 | CASSEITSGRTEQFF
TRBD1 | TRBJ1-1 | TRBV5-4 | 16 | CASSITGDYSNTEAFF
NA | TRBJ2-4 | TRBV11-2 | 16 | CASSSQPAGAKNIQYF
TRBD1 | TRBJ2-5 | TRBV28 | 14 | CASRQTGGSETQYF
TRBD1 | TRBJ1-2 | TRBV7-9 | 12 | CASSWQGDGYTF